A single sample gave rise to the 9 T cell receptor beta chains below, sequenced in a study of control samples from healthy donors and cancer patients. Libraries were prepared by immunoSEQ multiplex PCR; TCRdb keeps only in-frame clonotypes and omits some of them. The sample yields around 63,000 clones, approximately 87% seen once. The sample consisted of PBMCs. Receptors were obtained from a woman aged 50 to 60 with head and neck cancer.

The CDR3 here is CASSGQGGSTDTQYF. In nucleotides, the CDR3 is TGTGCCAGCAGCGGACAGGGTGGGAGCACAGATACGCAGTATTTT. The chain recombines TRBV6-5 with TRBJ2-3; 8 bases map to TRBD1. Trimming took 6 bases from V and 0 from J; bases not matched to a gene: 5. CDR1 is MNHEY and CDR2 is SVGAGI in the germline V gene. The CDR3 runs 15 residues.

This clone came up a few times. The chain recombines TRBV28 with TRBJ1-5; 8 positions agree with TRBD1. The CDR3 totals 17 residues. Losses at the gene ends were 6 bases for V and 3 bases for J; bases not matched to a gene: 13. CDR1 is MDHEN, CDR2 SYDVKM, per germline. The CDR3 loop is CASRPTGTGFSNQPQHF. CDR3 nucleotides: TGTGCCAGCAGGCCAACCGGGACAGGCTTTTCCAATCAGCCCCAGCATTTT. The complete variable domain, with remaining parts taken from reference TRBV28 and TRBJ1-5, reads DVKVTQSSRYLVKRTGEKVFLECVQDMDHENMFWYRQDPGLGLRLIYFSYDVKMKEKGDIPEGYSVSREKKERFSLILESASTNQTSMYLCASRPTGTGFSNQPQHFGDGTRLSIL.

The chain recombines TRBV28 with TRBJ1-1; possible D gene TRBD1, 5 bases. V dropped 5 bases and J dropped 1 base, with 8 bases sitting between them. Germline V CDR1 and CDR2: MDHEN, SYDVKM. The CDR3 covers 13 residues. CDR3 residues: CASSPQGNTEAFF. CDR3 DNA: TGTGCCAGCAGTCCCCAGGGGAACACTGAAGCTTTCTTT.

The chain carries TRBV7-8 and TRBJ2-7; D ambiguous. Trimming cost V 4 bases and J 4 bases, with 5 bases left between them. CDR1 and CDR2 (germline): SGHVS, FQNEAQ. The CDR3 extends over 11 amino acids. CDR3 amino acids: CASSSRYEQYF. The CDR3 nucleotides read TGTGCCAGCAGCTCAAGGTACGAGCAGTACTTC.

This clone was picked up a small number of times. The chain carries TRBV19 and TRBJ2-6, with TRBD1 matching 7 bases. The CDR3 is 14 residues long. Unmatched junction bases numbered 0, after V lost 5 bases and J lost 2 bases. Germline loops: CDR1 LNHDA, CDR2 SQIVND (reference sequence). The CDR3 DNA is TGTGCCAGTAGTGGGACAGCTGGGGCCAACGTCCTGACTTTC. It translates to CASSGTAGANVLTF.

The chain combines TRBV2 with TRBJ2-1, with D possibly being TRBD1 or TRBD2 (5 bases each). V lost 6 bases and J 5 bases, leaving 17 bases between the germline ends. The CDR3 loop spans 15 amino acids. Germline V CDR1 and CDR2: SNHLY, FYNNEI. The CDR3 nucleotides read TGTGCCAGCAGATCCCTCATGGGGGTTAACAATGAGCAGTTCTTC. It is translated as CASRSLMGVNNEQFF.

This clone was seen once. The chain combines TRBV21-1 with TRBJ2-3; no check of the table's D call, TRBD2, against the DNA was made. TRBV21-1 is deemed a pseudogene. CDR3 size: 16 residues. The DNA of the CDR3 is TGTGCCAGCAGCAAAGATAGGGCGGGGGTTGGAGATACGCAGTATTTT. This translates into CASSKDRAGVGDTQYF.

V gene TRBV7-3 combines with J gene TRBJ2-3, with TRBD2 matching over 8 bases. The CDR3 contains 15 residues. V shed 2 bases and J 4 bases; nucleotides not matched to a gene: 5. Germline V gene sequence: CDR1 SGHTA, CDR2 FQGTGA. The DNA for the CDR3 is TGTGCCAGCAGCTTAGGCGCGGGGGGCCCAGATACGCAGTATTTT. Protein product: CASSLGAGGPDTQYF.

The gene calls are TRBV6-5 and TRBJ2-5, with 8 bases identical to TRBD2. Germline values: CDR1 MNHEY, CDR2 SVGAGI. The CDR3 runs 14 residues. J was trimmed by 1 base and V by 7 bases; bases with no gene match: 5. In DNA, the CDR3 is TGTGCCAGCAAGGCGGGGGGAAGCCAAGAGACCCAGTACTTC. Residues: CASKAGGSQETQYF.